This T cell receptor beta chain was identified during a study of cytomegalovirus exposure and HLA in healthy donors. Study-wide points: Later analysis suggested most CMV-associated TCR beta chains were HLA-restricted.

A remark on this clone: Its target is unknown.

CDR1 and CDR2 from the germline V gene are MNHEY and SMNVEV (reference sequence). The CDR3 loop spans 14 amino acids. V lost 6 bases, J lost 3 bases, and 5 bases stayed unmatched. Both 60 Vbeta primers and 13 Jbeta primers went into the PCR. Sequencing used immunoSEQ multiplex PCR; TCRdb keeps in-frame clones, though not all of them. The top ten clones hold around 5.8% of a sample with 90,000 to 150,000 clones, around three quarters of them seen once. This receptor was obtained from a man between 18 and 35 years old in good health and CMV-seropositive. The specimen sequenced was PBMCs. The chain joins TRBV27 to TRBJ1-1; TRBD1 matches at 9 bases. The CDR3 nucleotides read TGTGCCAGCAGACTCGGACAGGGGTACACTGAAGCTTTCTTT. Its protein is CASRLGQGYTEAFF.